This T cell receptor beta chain was identified during a study of T cell changes during pregnancy in multiple sclerosis (dated by TCRdb to about 2019). With regard to the full study: Changes in the T cell repertoire over the course of pregnancy were examined in this study in women with multiple sclerosis.

Libraries came from the immunoSEQ multiplex PCR assay. What TCRdb holds here is the immuneACCESS table cut down to in-frame rearrangements. Part of the clones is not present; checked against another copy, under half of the missing clones reflect an unresolved V gene, and the others are unexplained. The sample yields about 68,000 clones; 92% were counted once. The ten largest clonotypes hold around 3.5% of the sample. Turning to this clone: Its recognized antigen is unknown. Per-base qualities were not stored, and no clone one base away is much larger.

The sample was peripheral blood, taken after pregnancy. The clonotype comes from a female donor in good health, enrolled as a control in a pregnancy study.

Here the CDR3 is given as CASSLTHTDTQYF. Read as DNA, the sequence is TGTGCCAGCAGCTTAACTCACACAGATACGCAGTATTTT. The chain links TRBV7-3 with TRBJ2-3, with an unclear D gene assignment. The V end loses 0 bases and the J end loses 2 bases, and a stretch of 3 bases separates them. The germline V gene provides CDR1 SGHTA and CDR2 FQGTGA. Taken from cysteine to phenylalanine, the CDR3 has 13 residues. Only the CDR3 DNA stays, 39 bases, in frame from base 1. Here the CDR3 is joined to the reference TRBV7-3 and TRBJ2-3 genes, and the full variable domain is: GAGVSQTPSNKVTEKGKYVELRCDPISGHTALYWYRQSLGQGPEFLIYFQGTGAADDSGLPNDRFFAVRPEGSVSTLKIQRTERGDSAVYLCASSLTHTDTQYFGPGTRLTVL.